The text below deals with one TCR beta chain. Authors' analysis steps: Nucleated cell counts were estimated from reference gene primer amplification. Libraries were prepared by immunoSEQ multiplex PCR; TCRdb keeps only in-frame clonotypes and omits some of them. Clone size and V and J calls were adopted from that table, with D and trimming inferred from the DNA. The repertoire holds fewer than 300,000 clones, over 75% seen once, with over 8.5% in the top ten. This specimen comes from a study of blood T cell repertoires in COVID-19. Overall study context: Sites across the United States, Italy and Spain contributed samples from acute and convalescent COVID-19. Sources were T cells, B-cell-depleted T cells, or PBMCs; the material itself was cDNA or gDNA.

The V gene's germline CDR1 is SNHLY and CDR2 FYNNEI. J gave up 4 bases and V 7 bases, and 8 bases lay outside the gene matches. The CDR3 sequence is 16 residues long. The chain recombines TRBV2 with TRBJ2-5; 14 nucleotides agree with TRBD2. The clonotype was recovered from a human donor in a cohort sampled during active COVID-19. Sequencing used peripheral blood. CDR3 bases: TGTGCCAGCACGGGGACTAGCGGGAGAGAGGGAGAGACCCAGTACTTC. It is translated as CASTGTSGREGETQYF.